This T cell receptor beta chain was sequenced for a study of cytomegalovirus exposure and HLA in healthy donors. Study findings and constraints: CMV serostatus alone was available as immune exposure information. Roughly even sequencing depth across donors was the assumption behind the presence/absence analyses. Researchers reported that a few CMV-associated chains were confirmed in vitro as CMV antigen-specific. With later analysis, a missense DCLRE1C variant became linked to TCR beta V- and J-gene trimming.

As regards this clone: Its antigen is not known.

The PCR had 60 Vbeta and 13 Jbeta primers. The table came from immunoSEQ multiplex PCR; TCRdb's copy has only in-frame clones and leaves some out. The sample contains approximately 150,000 clones, approximately 71% of which appear only once. Sequencing was done on a sample of PBMCs. The clonotype was recovered from a woman aged 18-29 years in good health and CMV-seropositive.

CDR3 sequence: CASKSGELGNQPQHF. For the CDR3, the DNA is TGTGCCAGTAAATCGGGGGAACTGGGAAATCAGCCCCAGCATTTT. The V call is TRBV19, the J call TRBJ1-5, with D possibly TRBD1 on 5 matching bases. Between the trimmed V and J ends, which lost 7 bases and 4 bases, there was a span of 17 bases. Germline V gene lookup returns CDR1 LNHDA and CDR2 SQIVND (reference sequence). CDR3 size: 15 residues. Looking up the rest from reference TRBV19 and TRBJ1-5 gives the full variable domain: DGGITQSPKYLFRKEGQNVTLSCEQNLNHDAMYWYRQDPGQGLRLIYYSQIVNDFQKGDIAEGYSVSREKKESFPLTVTSAQKNPTAFYLCASKSGELGNQPQHFGDGTRLSIL.